Below, 9 T cell receptor beta chains from the same sample are listed, as sequenced in a study of radiation and T cells in renal cell carcinoma. The treatment: treatment-naive control, cytoreductive nephrectomy. The repertoire was sequenced with immunoSEQ multiplex PCR; TCRdb's copy has only in-frame clones and lacks some. The sample contains 15,000 or so clones, 58% of which appear only once. Material: tumor tissue, obtained from a patient whose treatment was nephrectomy without radiotherapy. These receptors came from a man between 35 and 55 years old with renal cell carcinoma.

The chain recombines TRBV5-1 with TRBJ2-1; D unresolved. V was cut by 1 base and J by 0 bases, with 11 bases left in between. The CDR3 runs to 16 residues. CDR1 is SGHRS and CDR2 is YFSETQ in the germline V gene. The CDR3 coding sequence is TGCGCCAGCAGCTTGAACCCCGATAGCTCCTACAATGAGCAGTTCTTC. This encodes CASSLNPDSSYNEQFF.

The chain joins TRBV2 to TRBJ1-1, with D possibly being TRBD1 (6 bases). Trimming removed 6 bases at V and 1 base at J, with 18 bases between. The CDR3 sequence is 16 residues long. Per germline, CDR1 SNHLY and CDR2 FYNNEI. The CDR3 nucleotides are TGTGCCAGCAGGAGGGGCGGACAGTTGAAGAACACTGAAGCTTTCTTT. It codes for CASRRGGQLKNTEAFF. Together with reference TRBV2 and TRBJ1-1, the CDR3 gives the full variable domain: EPEVTQTPSHQVTQMGQEVILRCVPISNHLYFYWYRQILGQKVEFLVSFYNNEISEKSEIFDDQFSVERPDGSNFTLKIRSTKLEDSAMYFCASRRGGQLKNTEAFFGQGTRLTVV.

This clone rates as medium-sized (0.01 to 0.1%). The chain links TRBV10-3 to TRBJ2-7; D is unclear. The CDR3 runs 16 residues. V lost 4 bases, J lost 3 bases, and 19 bases lay in between. CDR1 is ENHRY, CDR2 SYGVKD, per germline. Written as DNA, the CDR3 is TGTGCCATCAGTGCGCTGGGCCTATGGTACCACTACGAGCAGTACTTC. Amino acids: CAISALGLWYHYEQYF.

This clone was seen only a few times. The chain links TRBV18 to TRBJ1-2, with D maybe TRBD1 (5 bases). Trimming left V 2 bases short and J 8 bases short, with 12 bases between. There are 13 residues in the CDR3. Germline CDR1 KGHSH, CDR2 LQKENI. Here the CDR3 DNA reads TGTGCCAGCTCACCAGCGGGGCTGAGGGGCTACACCTTC. Residues: CASSPAGLRGYTF.

The chain combines TRBV7-8 with TRBJ2-7, with D perhaps matching TRBD1 (6 bases). Trimming stripped 4 bases from V and 5 bases from J, with 12 bases between. CDR3 length: 13 residues. Per the germline V gene, CDR1 is SGHVS and CDR2 is FQNEAQ. The CDR3 sequence: CASSSQGYDEQYF. The CDR3 nucleotides read TGTGCCAGCAGCTCGCAGGGGTACGACGAGCAGTACTTC.

CDR3 amino acids: CSALRVEQYF. CDR3 DNA sequence: TGCAGTGCGTTAAGAGTCGAGCAGTACTTC. The genes are TRBV20-1 and TRBJ2-7, with D unclear. Germline V gene sequence: CDR1 DFQATT, CDR2 SNEGSKA (reference sequence). The V gene lost 6 bases and the J gene lost 6 bases, with 9 bases spanning the gap. This CDR3 contains 10 residues.

V usage is TRBV7-9 and J usage is TRBJ1-2, with a tentative D call TRBD1 (6 bases). Looked up from germline, CDR1 is SEHNR and CDR2 is FQNEAQ (reference sequence). This CDR3 region has 14 residues. The ends were cut back, 9 bases at V and 3 bases at J, with 17 bases in the middle. CDR3 sequence reads: CASLSIGTYYGYTF. The CDR3 nucleotides read TGTGCCAGTCTAAGTATCGGGACATACTATGGCTACACCTTC.

This rearrangement joins TRBV5-1 to TRBJ2-4; no reliable D call. Trimming took off 0 bases at V and 8 bases at J, with 9 bases between the two ends. This CDR3 is built from 13 residues. The germline V gene encodes CDR1 SGHRS and CDR2 YFSETQ. CDR3 coding DNA: TGCGCCAGCAGCTTGGGAAGTCGTGACATTCAGTACTTC. Translation: CASSLGSRDIQYF.

The chain uses TRBV5-1 and TRBJ1-2; TRBD1 matches at 9 bases. The CDR3 covers 15 residues. Germline V gives CDR1 SGHRS, CDR2 YFSETQ. The V segment lost 0 bases and the J segment 8 bases; nucleotides outside the gene matches: 8. As DNA, the CDR3 is TGCGCCAGCAGCTTGGTGGGGGACAGGGAACGCGGCTACACCTTC. Amino acid sequence: CASSLVGDRERGYTF.